This T cell receptor (beta chain) came from a study of blood T cell repertoires in COVID-19 (TCRdb year 2020). Concerning the study at large: Samples covering the acute and convalescent phases of COVID-19 were provided by collaborators in the United States, Italy and Spain. The prospective study material was composed of cDNA or gDNA derived from T cells, B-cell-depleted T cells, or PBMCs. The dataset comprised deeply sampled blood TCRbeta repertoires from subjects exposed to, actively infected with, or recovered from COVID-19. The repertoires were released in a freely available public database meant as a resource for research on the immune response to SARS-CoV-2. The samples were drawn from two sources: the first 160 participants of the ongoing ImmuneRACE study, and 1,254 subjects contributed by 6 global collaborators. The sample metadata nearly always contained a de-identified subject ID, COVID-19 status, age in years and sex. Where available, HLA class I and class II types were taken from metadata supplied by the sample provider and were not determined by assay-based typing.

Collaborating institutions collected whole blood in K2EDTA tubes following their own protocols. Collaborator samples were shipped for TCRbeta analysis as frozen whole blood, isolated PBMCs, or DNA extracted from either sample type. The research as a whole found: The amount of clinical and demographic metadata varied by source and participant and was provided uncurated.

Notes on this clone: The antigen it recognizes is unknown. No qualities accompany the bases; no much larger clone lies one base away.

V lost 4 bases and J lost 4 bases, and the count of bases not matched to a germline gene is 10. Sequences SGHNT (CDR1) and YYREEE (CDR2) are obtained from the germline V gene (reference sequence). Including the terminal cysteine and phenylalanine, the CDR3 comprises 15 residues. Only the CDR3 portion is preserved as DNA: 45 bases, with reading frame beginning at the first base. The immunoSEQ Assay, a bias-controlled multiplex PCR, was used to amplify TCRbeta CDR3 regions from genomic DNA. The original methods were these. Nucleated cell counts per sample were estimated from amplification of reference gene primers within the assay. To quantify the absolute abundance of each unique TCRbeta CDR3 rearrangement, sequence reads were collapsed and filtered. For each sample, productive Simpson clonality was calculated by taking the square root of Simpson's diversity index across productive rearrangements. What TCRdb holds here is the immuneACCESS table cut down to in-frame rearrangements. Part of the clones is not present; checked against another copy, under half of the missing clones reflect an unresolved V gene, and the others are unexplained. V and J calls and clone size come straight from that table; D and trimming were deduced from the DNA. A total of tens of thousands of clones appear in this sample, over 80% of them only once. In total, the top ten clones hold 6.5% to 8.5% of the sample.

The sequenced sample consisted of peripheral blood. The sequence joins TRBV5-4 to TRBJ2-7; a stretch of 8 junction bases matches TRBD1. The clonotype was recovered from a man between 45 and 60 years old with active COVID-19. The bases read TGTGCCAGCAGCCTCGGACAGGGACGACAATACGAGCAGTACTTC. The translation is CASSLGQGRQYEQYF.